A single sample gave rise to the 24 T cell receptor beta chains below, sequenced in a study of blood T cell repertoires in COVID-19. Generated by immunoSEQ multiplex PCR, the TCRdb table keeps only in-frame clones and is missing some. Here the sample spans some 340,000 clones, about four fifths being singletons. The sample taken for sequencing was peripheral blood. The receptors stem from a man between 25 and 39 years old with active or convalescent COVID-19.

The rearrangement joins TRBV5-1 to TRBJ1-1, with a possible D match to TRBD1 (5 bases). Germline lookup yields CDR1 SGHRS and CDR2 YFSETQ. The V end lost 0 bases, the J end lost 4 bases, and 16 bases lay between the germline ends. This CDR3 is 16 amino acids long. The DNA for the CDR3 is TGCGCCAGCAGCTTGGCCCCTTTTGACGGGGGCACTGAAGCTTTCTTT. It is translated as CASSLAPFDGGTEAFF.

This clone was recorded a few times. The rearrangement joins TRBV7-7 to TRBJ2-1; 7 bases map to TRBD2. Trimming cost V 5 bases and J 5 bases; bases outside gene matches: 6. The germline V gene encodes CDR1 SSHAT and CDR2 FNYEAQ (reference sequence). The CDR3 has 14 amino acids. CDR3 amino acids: CASSLEGTNNEQFF. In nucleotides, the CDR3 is TGTGCCAGCAGCCTGGAAGGGACTAACAATGAGCAGTTCTTC.

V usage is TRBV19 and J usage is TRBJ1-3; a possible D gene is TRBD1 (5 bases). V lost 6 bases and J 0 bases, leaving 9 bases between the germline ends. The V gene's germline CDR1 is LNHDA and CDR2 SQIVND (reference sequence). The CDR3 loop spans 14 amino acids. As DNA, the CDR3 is TGTGCCAGTAGATTTAGGGGCTCTGGAAACACCATATATTTT. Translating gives CASRFRGSGNTIYF.

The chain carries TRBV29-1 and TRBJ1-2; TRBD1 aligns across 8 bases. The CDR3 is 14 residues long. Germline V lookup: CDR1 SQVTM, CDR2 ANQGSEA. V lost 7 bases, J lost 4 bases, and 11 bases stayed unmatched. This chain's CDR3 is CSAHQGQGSYGYTF. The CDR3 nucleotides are TGCAGCGCTCACCAAGGACAGGGCTCCTATGGCTACACCTTC.

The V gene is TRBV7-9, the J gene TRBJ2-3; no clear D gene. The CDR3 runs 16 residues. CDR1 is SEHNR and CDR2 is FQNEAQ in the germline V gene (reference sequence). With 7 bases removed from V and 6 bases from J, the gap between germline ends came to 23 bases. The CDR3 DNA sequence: TGTGCCAGCACCCTCTCCCTTTCCCTGCTCGGGGATACGCAGTATTTT. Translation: CASTLSLSLLGDTQYF.

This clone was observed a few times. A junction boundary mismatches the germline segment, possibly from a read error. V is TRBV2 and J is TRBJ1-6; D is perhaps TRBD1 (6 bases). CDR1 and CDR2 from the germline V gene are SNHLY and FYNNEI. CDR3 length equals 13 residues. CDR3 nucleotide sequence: TGTGCCAGCAGTGAAGGGGGGCTGGACCCGTTCCGTTTT. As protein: CASSEGGLDPFRF.

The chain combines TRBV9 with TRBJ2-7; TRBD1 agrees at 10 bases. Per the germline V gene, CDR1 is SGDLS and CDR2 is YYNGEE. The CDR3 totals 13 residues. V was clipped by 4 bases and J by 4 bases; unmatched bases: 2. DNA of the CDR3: TGTGCCAGCAGCCCGGGACAGGGGTACGAGCAGTACTTC. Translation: CASSPGQGYEQYF.

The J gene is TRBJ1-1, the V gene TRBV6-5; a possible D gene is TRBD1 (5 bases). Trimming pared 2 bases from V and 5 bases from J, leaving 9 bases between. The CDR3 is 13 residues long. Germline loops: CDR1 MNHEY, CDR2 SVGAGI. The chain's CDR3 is CASSYPGTTEAFF. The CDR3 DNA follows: TGTGCCAGCAGTTACCCGGGGACTACTGAAGCTTTCTTT.

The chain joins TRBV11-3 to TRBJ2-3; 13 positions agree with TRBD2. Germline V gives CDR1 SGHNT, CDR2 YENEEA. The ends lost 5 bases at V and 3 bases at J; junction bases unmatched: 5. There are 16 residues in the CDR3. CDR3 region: CASSPGLAGRTDTQYF. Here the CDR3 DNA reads TGTGCCAGCAGCCCGGGACTAGCGGGAAGGACAGATACGCAGTATTTT.

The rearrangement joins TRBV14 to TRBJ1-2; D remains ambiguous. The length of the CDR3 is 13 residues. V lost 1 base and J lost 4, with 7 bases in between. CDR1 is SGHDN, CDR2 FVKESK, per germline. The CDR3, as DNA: TGTGCCAGCAGCCAAGGGGCTGGCTATGGCTACACCTTC. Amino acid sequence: CASSQGAGYGYTF.

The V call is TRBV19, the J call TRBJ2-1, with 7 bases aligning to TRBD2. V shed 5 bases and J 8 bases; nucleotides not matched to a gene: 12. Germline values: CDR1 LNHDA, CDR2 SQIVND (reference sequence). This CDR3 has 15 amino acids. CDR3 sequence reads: CASSFPGGPSDEQFF. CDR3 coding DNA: TGTGCCAGTAGTTTTCCGGGGGGTCCCTCGGATGAGCAGTTCTTC.

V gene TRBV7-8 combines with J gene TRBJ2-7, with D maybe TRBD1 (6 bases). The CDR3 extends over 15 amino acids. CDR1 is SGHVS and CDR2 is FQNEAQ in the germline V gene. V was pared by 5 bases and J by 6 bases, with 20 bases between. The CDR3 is CASSPLGLVRGEQYF. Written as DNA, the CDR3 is TGTGCCAGCAGCCCCCTAGGTCTTGTCAGGGGCGAGCAGTACTTC. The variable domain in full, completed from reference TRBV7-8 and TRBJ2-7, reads GAGVSQSPRYKVAKRGQDVALRCDPISGHVSLFWYQQALGQGPEFLTYFQNEAQLDKSGLPSDRFFAERPEGSVSTLKIQRTQQEDSAVYLCASSPLGLVRGEQYFGPGTRLTVT.

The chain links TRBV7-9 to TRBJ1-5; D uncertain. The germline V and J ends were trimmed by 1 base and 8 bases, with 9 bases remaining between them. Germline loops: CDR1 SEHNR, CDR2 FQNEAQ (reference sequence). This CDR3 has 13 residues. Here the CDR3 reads CASSLDRLEPQHF. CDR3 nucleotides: TGTGCCAGCAGCTTAGACCGACTGGAGCCCCAGCATTTT.

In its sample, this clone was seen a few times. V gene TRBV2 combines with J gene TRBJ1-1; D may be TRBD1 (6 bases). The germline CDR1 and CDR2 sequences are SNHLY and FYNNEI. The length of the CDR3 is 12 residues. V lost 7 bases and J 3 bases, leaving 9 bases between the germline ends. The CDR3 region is CASKGHYTEAFF. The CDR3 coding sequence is TGTGCCAGCAAGGGACACTACACTGAAGCTTTCTTT.

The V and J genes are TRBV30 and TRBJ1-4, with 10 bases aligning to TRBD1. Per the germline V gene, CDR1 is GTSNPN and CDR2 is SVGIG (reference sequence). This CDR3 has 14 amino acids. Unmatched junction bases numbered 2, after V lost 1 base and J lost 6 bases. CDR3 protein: CAWSDGTGDEKLFF. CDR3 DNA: TGTGCCTGGAGTGACGGGACAGGGGATGAAAAACTGTTTTTT.

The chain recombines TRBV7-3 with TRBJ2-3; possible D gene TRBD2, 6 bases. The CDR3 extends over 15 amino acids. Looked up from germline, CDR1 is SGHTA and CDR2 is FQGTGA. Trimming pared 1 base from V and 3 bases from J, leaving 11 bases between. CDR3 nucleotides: TGTGCCAGCAGCTTAATCCTAGGAGGGACAGATACGCAGTATTTT. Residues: CASSLILGGTDTQYF.

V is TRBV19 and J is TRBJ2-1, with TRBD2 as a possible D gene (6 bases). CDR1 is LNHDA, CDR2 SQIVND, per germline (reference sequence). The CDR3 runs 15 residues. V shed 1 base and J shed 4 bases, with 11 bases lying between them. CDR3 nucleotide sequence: TGTGCCAGTAGTATAGGCGGGAAGAAGTACAATGAGCAGTTCTTC. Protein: CASSIGGKKYNEQFF.

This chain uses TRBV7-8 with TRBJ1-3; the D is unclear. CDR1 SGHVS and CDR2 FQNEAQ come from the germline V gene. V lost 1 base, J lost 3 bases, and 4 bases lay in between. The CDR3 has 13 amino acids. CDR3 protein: CASSLDLGNTIYF. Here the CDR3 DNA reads TGTGCCAGCAGCTTAGATCTTGGAAACACCATATATTTT.

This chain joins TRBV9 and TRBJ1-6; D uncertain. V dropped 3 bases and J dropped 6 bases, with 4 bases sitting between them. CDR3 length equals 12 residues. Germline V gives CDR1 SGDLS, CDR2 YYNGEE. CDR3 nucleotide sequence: TGTGCCAGCAGCGGGAGTAATTCACCCCTCCACTTT. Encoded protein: CASSGSNSPLHF.

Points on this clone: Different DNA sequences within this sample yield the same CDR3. The CDR3 reads CATSRDLAGSYNEQFF. The CDR3 DNA reads as TGTGCCACCAGCAGAGATCTGGCAGGGTCCTACAATGAGCAGTTCTTC. The chain employs TRBV15 and TRBJ2-1; perhaps TRBD1 as D (5 bases). From germline, CDR1 is LNHNV and CDR2 YYDKDF (reference sequence). Trimming removed 0 bases at V and 1 base at J, with 10 bases between. This CDR3 spans 16 amino acids.

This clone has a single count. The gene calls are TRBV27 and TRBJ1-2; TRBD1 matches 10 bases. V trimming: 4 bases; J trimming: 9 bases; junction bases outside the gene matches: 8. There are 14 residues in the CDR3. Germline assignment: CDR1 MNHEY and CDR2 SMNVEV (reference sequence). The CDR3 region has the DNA TGTGCCAGCAGTTGGGACAGGGGAAGTATGAGCTACACCTTC. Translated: CASSWDRGSMSYTF.

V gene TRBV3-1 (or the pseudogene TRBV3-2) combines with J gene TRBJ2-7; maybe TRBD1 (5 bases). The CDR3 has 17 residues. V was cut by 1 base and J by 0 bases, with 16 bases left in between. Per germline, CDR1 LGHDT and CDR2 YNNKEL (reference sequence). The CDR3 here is CASSQALKTRGSYEQYF. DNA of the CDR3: TGTGCCAGCAGCCAAGCCCTGAAAACAAGGGGCTCCTACGAGCAGTACTTC.

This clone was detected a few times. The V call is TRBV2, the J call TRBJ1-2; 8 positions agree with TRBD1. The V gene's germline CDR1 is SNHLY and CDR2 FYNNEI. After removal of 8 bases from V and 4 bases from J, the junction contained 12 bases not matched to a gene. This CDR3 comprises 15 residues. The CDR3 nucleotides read TGTGCCAGCGGAAAGACAGGGGTTGTGGGCTATGGCTACACCTTC. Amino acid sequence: CASGKTGVVGYGYTF.

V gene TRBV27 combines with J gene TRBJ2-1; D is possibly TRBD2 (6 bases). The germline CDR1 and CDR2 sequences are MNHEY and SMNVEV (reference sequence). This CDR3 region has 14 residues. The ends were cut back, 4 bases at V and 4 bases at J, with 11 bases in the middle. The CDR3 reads CASSSSGLYNEQFF. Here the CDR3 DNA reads TGTGCCAGCAGTTCCTCGGGACTTTACAATGAGCAGTTCTTC.